A selection of T cell receptor beta chains follows, all from one sample in a study of radiotherapy plus CTLA-4 blockade in lung cancer. The data were produced by immunoSEQ multiplex PCR, yet TCRdb's version contains in-frame clones alone and is incomplete. The data contain about 110,000 clones, more than 75% of them singletons. Sequenced here: peripheral blood, sampled from a patient treated with radiotherapy plus ipilimumab. The receptors were gathered from a human donor with non-small cell lung cancer that progressed on radiotherapy plus ipilimumab. Some clones in this sample may be carry-over from other donors' samples. Each CDR3 is given with its conserved first and last residue. Each record gives: V gene, D gene, J gene, clone size, CDR3 DNA, CDR3 protein. D genes are given only for firm matches. Size is omitted from some rows. Given values are once, few, many or a class for expanded clones.

TRBV2,-,TRBJ1-5,once,TGTGCCAGCAGTGCCTCCAATCAGCCCCAGCATTTT,CASSASNQPQHF
TRBV7-2,TRBD1,TRBJ1-3,-,TGTGCCAGCAGCTTAGCGGGGACAGGGAGTGGAAACACCATATATTTT,CASSLAGTGSGNTIYF
TRBV27,-,TRBJ1-6,-,TGTGCCAGCAGTTCCTGGCCGGCCGGGTCACCCCTCCACTTT,CASSSWPAGSPLHF
TRBV6-5,-,TRBJ1-5,-,TGTGCCAGCAGTTATGGTAGGAATCAGCCCCAGCATTTT,CASSYGRNQPQHF
TRBV5-4,TRBD2,TRBJ2-3,-,TGTGCCAGCAGCGGTGGGACACCCACTAGCGGGGCCCCCCCGCGGACGCAGTATTTT,CASSGGTPTSGAPPRTQYF
TRBV28,-,TRBJ1-3,-,TGTGCCAGCAGTTTACTTGCTGGAAACACCATATATTTT,CASSLLAGNTIYF
TRBV7-2,-,TRBJ2-7,-,TGTGCCAGCAGCTTAACGAGATCCTACGAGCAGTACTTC,CASSLTRSYEQYF
TRBV12-5,-,TRBJ2-5,-,TGTGCTAGTGGTTTAATGTTCAGGGTCCAAGAGACCCAGTACTTC,CASGLMFRVQETQYF
TRBV18,TRBD2,TRBJ2-7,-,TGTGCCAGCTCACCACGACTAGCTTACGAGCAGTACTTC,CASSPRLAYEQYF
TRBV4-1,TRBD2,TRBJ2-3,-,TGCGCCAGCAGCCAAGATGGGGTAGCGGGGGCACGGGATACGCAGTATTTT,CASSQDGVAGARDTQYF
TRBV7-2,-,TRBJ1-2,-,TGTGCCAGCAGCCTAAGCACCGGGCCCCTAGGCTACACCTTC,CASSLSTGPLGYTF
TRBV7-3,TRBD2,TRBJ2-1,-,TGTGCCAGCAGCTCCCCTAGCGGGGGGTGGGGGAATGAGCAGTTCTTC,CASSSPSGGWGNEQFF
TRBV2,-,TRBJ1-2,-,TGTGCCAGCAGCCAAGGTTGGGGGTATGGCTACACCTTC,CASSQGWGYGYTF
TRBV6-5,-,TRBJ2-2,-,TGTGCCAGCAGTACTACGGGGGAGCTGTTTTTT,CASSTTGELFF
TRBV6-6,TRBD1,TRBJ1-5,few,TGTGCCAGCACGGGACAGGGGTACCAGCCCCAGCATTTT,CASTGQGYQPQHF
TRBV25-1,-,TRBJ1-1,-,TGTGCCAGTAGGAACACTGAAGCTTTCTTT,CASRNTEAFF
TRBV18,-,TRBJ2-3,-,TGTGCCAGCTCACCGTTATCCCGCACAGATACGCAGTATTTT,CASSPLSRTDTQYF
TRBV20-1,-,TRBJ2-5,-,TGCACCGGGCAAGTGGGTGAGACCCAGTACTTC,CTGQVGETQYF
TRBV10-3,TRBD2,TRBJ2-1,few,TGTGCCATCAGCGGGACTAGCGACTACAATGAGCAGTTCTTC,CAISGTSDYNEQFF
TRBV19,TRBD1,TRBJ2-6,-,TGTGCCAGTAGTAGTCGGGACAGGGTTTCAGGGGCCAACGTCCTGACTTTC,CASSSRDRVSGANVLTF
TRBV5-1,-,TRBJ1-1,-,TGCGCCAGCAGCTTGGCCGTCGGGAGGAGGACCGACACTGAAGCTTTCTTT,CASSLAVGRRTDTEAFF
TRBV28,-,TRBJ1-3,few,TGTGCCAGCCTAAGGGAGATTGGAAACACCATATATTTT,CASLREIGNTIYF
TRBV23-1,-,TRBJ2-2,-,TGCGCCAGCAGTCAATCCGGCCAGGGGGAGCTGTTTTTT,CASSQSGQGELFF
TRBV5-5,TRBD1,TRBJ1-1,few,TGTGCCAGCACCGGGACAGGGGACCTGGGGACTGAAGCTTTCTTT,CASTGTGDLGTEAFF
TRBV19,-,TRBJ1-5,-,TGTGCCAGTAGTATAGGGGGAGCGGACGGGAGCAATCAGCCCCAGCATTTT,CASSIGGADGSNQPQHF
TRBV7-9,TRBD1,TRBJ1-1,few,TGTGCCAGCAGCCAACAGGGGCCGAGGACTGAAGCTTTCTTT,CASSQQGPRTEAFF
TRBV5-1,TRBD1,TRBJ1-2,once,TGCGCCAGCAGCAATGGGACAGGCCGTAACTATGGCTACACCTTC,CASSNGTGRNYGYTF
TRBV4-3,TRBD2,TRBJ2-3,-,TGCGCCAGCAGCCAAGATCCCTCACTAGCGAGCACAGATACGCAGTATTTT,CASSQDPSLASTDTQYF
TRBV29-1,TRBD2,TRBJ2-3,-,TGCAGCGTTTATTCTAGCGGGGAGACCACAGATACGCAGTATTTT,CSVYSSGETTDTQYF
TRBV5-1,-,TRBJ2-2,-,TGCGCCAGCAGGCCGGGACAACTGAACACCGGGGAGCTGTTTTTT,CASRPGQLNTGELFF
TRBV4-3,TRBD1,TRBJ2-1,-,TGCGCCAGCAGCCCAGGTGGCAGGGGGCCCGCGGATGAGCAGTTCTTC,CASSPGGRGPADEQFF
TRBV20-1,-,TRBJ1-2,-,TGCAGTGCTAGTTCGGGGTATGGCTACACCTTC,CSASSGYGYTF
TRBV9,-,TRBJ1-1,once,TGTGCCAGCAACCCTGGTGGGGGAGGTCTGAACACTGAAGCTTTCTTT,CASNPGGGGLNTEAFF
TRBV7-9,-,TRBJ1-2,-,TGTGCCAGCAGTTCTATCGCCGGGACCACCCTGTTGAGCTATGGCTACACCTTC,CASSSIAGTTLLSYGYTF
TRBV14,-,TRBJ2-1,-,TGTGCCAGCAGCCAAGAACCGTCCCCGAGCTCCTACAATGAGCAGTTCTTC,CASSQEPSPSSYNEQFF
TRBV28,-,TRBJ1-2,-,TGTGCCAGCAGTTTAAGGGCAGGGAAGATCACTGGGTATGGCACCTTC,CASSLRAGKITGYGTF
TRBV5-1,-,TRBJ1-1,-,TGCGCCAGCACCCTAAACATTATGAACACTGAAGCTTTCTTT,CASTLNIMNTEAFF
TRBV18,-,TRBJ1-1,-,TGTGCCAGCTCATTAACCGGGACGGGGGGGACTGAAGCTTTCTTT,CASSLTGTGGTEAFF
TRBV5-1,-,TRBJ1-2,-,TGCGCCAGCAGCTTTAACCCTAACTATGGCTACACCTTC,CASSFNPNYGYTF
TRBV7-2,-,TRBJ2-6,-,TGTGCCAGCAGCTCCGACCCCTCTGGGGCCAACGTCCTGACTTTC,CASSSDPSGANVLTF